Listed here is a single T cell receptor beta chain. In the original analysis: Filtering differed because ImmunoSEQ produced junction-only sequences that carried no quality scores. The data were produced by immunoSEQ multiplex PCR, yet TCRdb's version contains in-frame clones alone and is incomplete. V and J calls and clone size are as listed in that table; D and trimming were resolved from the DNA. The sample lists about a million clones, 60% to 80% seen once, with 0.89% in the top ten. These data belong to a study of shared clonotypes between healthy human individuals. All of the donors resided in Nashville, Tennessee, and each was a Caucasian adult. Memory CD4+ cells were the fraction left after CD45RA+ naive selection. The CDR3 is made up of 16 amino acids. Trimming took 2 bases from V and 0 from J; bases not matched to a gene: 4. Looked up from germline, CDR1 is SGHNT and CDR2 is YENEEA.

The sequence was collected from a man aged 18 to 30 in good health. Some clones in this sample may be carry-over from other donors' samples. The specimen sequenced was memory CD4+ T cells from PBMCs. Subset denoted: CD45RA-negative fraction. The V call is TRBV11-3, the J call TRBJ2-1, with 7 nucleotides matching TRBD2. CDR3 in DNA: TGTGCCAGCAGCTTACTAGCGGAAAGCTCCTACAATGAGCAGTTCTTC. Amino acids: CASSLLAESSYNEQFF.